This TCR beta chain was found in a study of T-cell memory formation after mild COVID-19. General study results and limits: Contracting CD4+ clones sat mainly in CM and EM; CD8+ in EMRA.

A word on this clonotype: Its antigen is unknown.

The CDR3 is 16 amino acids. The J segment lost 4 bases and the V segment lost 5 bases, leaving 11 bases of the junction unmatched. The V gene's germline CDR1 is SGDLS and CDR2 YYNGEE. TCRdb ran MiXCR on the 5' RACE reads and lists one entry per CDR3 protein. The sample has about 180,000 distinct CDR3 sequences, around 16% seen once; the top ten hold about 2.1%. The specimen sequenced was PBMCs or a T cell subset sorted from them (not recorded which). The TCR sequence derives from an adult woman who had mild COVID-19 (a few samples of this study predate the infection). Cell type and time point are not known. The rearrangement joins TRBV9 to TRBJ2-3, with 9 bases identical to TRBD2. The CDR3 sequence is CASSPSAGGPADTQYF. DNA of the CDR3: TGTGCCAGCAGTCCCTCGGCGGGGGGGCCGGCAGATACGCAGTATTTT.